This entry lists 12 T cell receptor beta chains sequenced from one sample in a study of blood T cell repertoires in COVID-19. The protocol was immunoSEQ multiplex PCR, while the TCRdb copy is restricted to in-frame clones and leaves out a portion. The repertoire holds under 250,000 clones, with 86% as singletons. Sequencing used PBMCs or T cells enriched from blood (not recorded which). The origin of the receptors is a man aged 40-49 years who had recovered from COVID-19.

The CDR3 reads CASSRQGSNYGYTF. CDR3 nucleotide sequence: TGTGCCAGCAGCCGACAGGGATCCAACTATGGCTACACCTTC. The chain joins TRBV2 to TRBJ1-2; 7 nucleotides line up with TRBD1. J was trimmed by 2 bases and V by 6 bases; bases with no gene match: 6. This CDR3 contains 14 residues. Per the germline V gene, CDR1 is SNHLY and CDR2 is FYNNEI.

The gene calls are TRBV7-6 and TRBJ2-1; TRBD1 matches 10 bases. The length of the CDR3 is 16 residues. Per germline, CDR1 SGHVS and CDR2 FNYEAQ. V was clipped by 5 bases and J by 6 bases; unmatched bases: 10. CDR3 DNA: TGTGCCAGCAGCCCGGGGTTGGGGGACAGGGGCAATGAGCAGTTCTTC. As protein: CASSPGLGDRGNEQFF.

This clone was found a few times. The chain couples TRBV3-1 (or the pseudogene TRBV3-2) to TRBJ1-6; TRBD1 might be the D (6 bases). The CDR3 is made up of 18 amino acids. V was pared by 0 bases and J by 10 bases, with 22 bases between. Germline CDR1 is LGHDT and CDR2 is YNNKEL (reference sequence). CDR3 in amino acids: CASSQDRPGQGRQSPLHF. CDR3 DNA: TGTGCCAGCAGCCAAGACAGGCCCGGGCAGGGGAGACAGTCACCCCTCCACTTT.

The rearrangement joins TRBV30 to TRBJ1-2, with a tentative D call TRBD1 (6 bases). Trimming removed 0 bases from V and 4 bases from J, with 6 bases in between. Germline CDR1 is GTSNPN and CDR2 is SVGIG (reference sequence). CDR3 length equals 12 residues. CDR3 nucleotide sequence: TGTGCCTGGAGTGTGGACAGCTATGGCTACACCTTC. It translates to CAWSVDSYGYTF.

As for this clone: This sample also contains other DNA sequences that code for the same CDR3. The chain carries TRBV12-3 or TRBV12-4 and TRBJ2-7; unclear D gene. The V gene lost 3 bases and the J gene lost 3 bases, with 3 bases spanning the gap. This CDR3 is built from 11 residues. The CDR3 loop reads CASSFNYEQYF. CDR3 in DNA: TGTGCCAGCAGTTTTAACTACGAGCAGTACTTC.

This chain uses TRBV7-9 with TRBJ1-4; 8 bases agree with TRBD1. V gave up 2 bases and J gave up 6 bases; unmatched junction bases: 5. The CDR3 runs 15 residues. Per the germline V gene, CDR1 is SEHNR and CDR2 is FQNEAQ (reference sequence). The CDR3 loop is CASSLRQGSDEKLFF. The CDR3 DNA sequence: TGTGCCAGCAGCTTAAGACAGGGGAGTGATGAAAAACTGTTTTTT.

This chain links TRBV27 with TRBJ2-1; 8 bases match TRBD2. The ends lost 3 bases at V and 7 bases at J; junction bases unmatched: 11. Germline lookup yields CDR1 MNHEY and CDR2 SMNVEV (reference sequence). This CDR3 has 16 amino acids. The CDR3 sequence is CASSFSSAGVKNEQFF. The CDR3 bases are TGTGCCAGCAGTTTCTCCTCAGCGGGAGTAAAAAATGAGCAGTTCTTC.

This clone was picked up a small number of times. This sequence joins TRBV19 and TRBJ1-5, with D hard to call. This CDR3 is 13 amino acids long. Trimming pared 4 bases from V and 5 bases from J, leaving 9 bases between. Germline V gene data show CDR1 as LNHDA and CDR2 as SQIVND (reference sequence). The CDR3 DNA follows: TGTGCCAGTAGTACTCAAGAGGATCAGCCCCAGCATTTT. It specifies CASSTQEDQPQHF.

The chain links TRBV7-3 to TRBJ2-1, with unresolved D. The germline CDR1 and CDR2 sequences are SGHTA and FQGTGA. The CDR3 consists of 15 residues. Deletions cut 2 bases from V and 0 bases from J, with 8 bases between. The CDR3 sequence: CASSLGYSSYNEQFF. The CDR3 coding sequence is TGTGCCAGCAGCTTAGGTTACAGCTCCTACAATGAGCAGTTCTTC.

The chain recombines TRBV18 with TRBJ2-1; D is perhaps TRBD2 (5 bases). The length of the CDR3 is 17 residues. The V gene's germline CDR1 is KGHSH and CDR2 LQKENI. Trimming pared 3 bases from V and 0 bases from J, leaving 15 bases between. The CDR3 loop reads CASSPAVRGSSYNEQFF. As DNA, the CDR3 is TGTGCCAGCTCACCCGCCGTTCGGGGAAGCTCCTACAATGAGCAGTTCTTC.

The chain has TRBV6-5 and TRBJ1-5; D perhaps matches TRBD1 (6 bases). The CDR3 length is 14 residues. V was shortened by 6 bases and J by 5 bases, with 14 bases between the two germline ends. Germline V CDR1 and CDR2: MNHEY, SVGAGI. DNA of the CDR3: TGTGCCAGCAGCGGACCACAGGGATATCAGCCCCAGCATTTT. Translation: CASSGPQGYQPQHF.

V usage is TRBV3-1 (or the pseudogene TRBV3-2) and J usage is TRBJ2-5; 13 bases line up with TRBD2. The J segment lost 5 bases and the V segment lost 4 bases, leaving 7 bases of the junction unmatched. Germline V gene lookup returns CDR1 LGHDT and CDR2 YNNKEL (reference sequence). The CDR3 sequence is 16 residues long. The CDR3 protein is CASSPGLAGAVETQYF. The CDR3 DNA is TGTGCCAGCAGCCCCGGACTAGCGGGGGCCGTGGAGACCCAGTACTTC.